This T cell receptor beta chain was identified during a study of T-cell memory formation after mild COVID-19. Broader study findings: Unconfirmed was the SARS-CoV-2 specificity of second-wave clones that peaked on day 37.

Remarks on this clonotype: Its antigen is unknown.

TCRdb used MiXCR to reprocess the 5' RACE reads, holding one entry per CDR3 protein. The data show around 510,000 distinct CDR3 sequences, with roughly 22% seen just once and about 8.2% held by the top ten. The germline V gene has CDR1 SGHTA and CDR2 FQGNSA. The CDR3 contains 17 residues. V was clipped by 1 base and J by 2 bases; unmatched bases: 7. Sequencing used PBMCs or a T cell subset sorted from them (not recorded which). This clonotype was obtained from an adult woman who had mild COVID-19 (a few samples of this study predate the infection). Cell type and time point are not known. The chain combines TRBV7-2 with TRBJ2-2, with TRBD2 matching 7 bases. In nucleotides, the CDR3 is TGTGCCAGCAGCTTAGGTCGAGCGGGGAGTAACACCGGGGAGCTGTTTTTT. Amino acid sequence: CASSLGRAGSNTGELFF.